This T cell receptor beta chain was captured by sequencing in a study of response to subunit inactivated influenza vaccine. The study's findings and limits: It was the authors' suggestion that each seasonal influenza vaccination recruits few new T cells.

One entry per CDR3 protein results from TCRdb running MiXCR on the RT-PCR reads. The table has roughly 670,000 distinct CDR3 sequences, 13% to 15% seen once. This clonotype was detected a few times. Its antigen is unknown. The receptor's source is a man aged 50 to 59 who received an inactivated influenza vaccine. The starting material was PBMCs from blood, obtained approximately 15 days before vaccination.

CDR3 sequence reads: CASSYSPRDYEQYF. As DNA, the CDR3 is TGTGCCAGCAGTTACTCTCCCCGGGACTACGAGCAGTACTTC. The chain couples TRBV6-5 to TRBJ2-7; a weak D match, TRBD2 (5 bases). From germline, CDR1 is MNHEY and CDR2 SVGAGI. The CDR3 is 14 residues long. With 0 bases removed from V and 3 bases from J, the gap between germline ends came to 9 bases.